This is a list of T cell receptor beta chains from one sample in a study of blood T cell repertoires in COVID-19. Sequenced by immunoSEQ multiplex PCR; TCRdb stores in-frame clones only, minus some. The profile shows around 140,000 clones, less than 85% of them singletons. Specimen: peripheral blood. These receptors originate from a woman older than 75 with acute or convalescent COVID-19. The CDR3 runs from the conserved cysteine through the conserved F or W. D genes are given only for firm matches. Size is stated for part of the rows, as once, few or many counts, or as a class when the clone is expanded.

clone size	V gene	D gene	J gene	CDR3 DNA	CDR3 protein
-	TRBV9	TRBD1	TRBJ2-5	TGTGCCAGCAGCGTAGGGGACAGGCCTGGGGGAAACCAAGAGACCCAGTACTTC	CASSVGDRPGGNQETQYF
-	TRBV5-1	TRBD1	TRBJ2-1	TGCGCCAGCAGCCCCAATCTACGGACAGGGAACAATGAGCAGTTCTTC	CASSPNLRTGNNEQFF
-	TRBV5-1	-	TRBJ2-5	TGCGCCAGCAGCTTGCTTTCAGCGTCCCAAGAGACCCAGTACTTC	CASSLLSASQETQYF
-	TRBV18	-	TRBJ2-3	TGTGCCAGCTCACCGGGGCAGGGTTTTGATACGCAGTATTTT	CASSPGQGFDTQYF
-	TRBV19	-	TRBJ2-1	TGTGCCAGTAGTGGAGGACCACGGACCTACAATGAGCAGTTCTTC	CASSGGPRTYNEQFF
-	TRBV10-2	TRBD2	TRBJ2-5	TGCGCCAGCAGGGAGACTAGCGGGATCGAGACCCAGTACTTC	CASRETSGIETQYF
-	TRBV5-1	-	TRBJ1-2	TGCGCCAGCAGCCCTGACAGGCTTGGCTACACCTTC	CASSPDRLGYTF
few	TRBV7-7	-	TRBJ2-2	TGTGCCAGCAGCTTAAGTGGGGGGAGGACCGGGGAGCTGTTTTTT	CASSLSGGRTGELFF
-	TRBV6-1	TRBD1	TRBJ2-2	TGTGCCAGCAGTGAGACAGGGGCCGGGGAGCTGTTTTTT	CASSETGAGELFF
-	TRBV13	-	TRBJ1-3	TGTGCCAGCAGCTCCCGGGGTTCGCGCGGAAACACCATATATTTT	CASSSRGSRGNTIYF
once	TRBV7-2	TRBD2	TRBJ2-1	TGTGCCAGCAGCTTAGAAGCGGGGGGCCCCTACAATGAGCAGTTCTTC	CASSLEAGGPYNEQFF
-	TRBV5-1	TRBD1	TRBJ1-1	TGCGCCAGCAGCCAAGGATCGACAGGGCAGTACACTGAAGCTTTCTTT	CASSQGSTGQYTEAFF
once	TRBV2	-	TRBJ1-2	TGTGCCAGCAGTGAAGGCGCTGGTGGCTATGGCTACACCTTC	CASSEGAGGYGYTF
-	TRBV11-2	-	TRBJ1-2	TGTGCCAGCAGCTTAGGGCGTCAGGGTTTCTACACCTTC	CASSLGRQGFYTF
-	TRBV9	-	TRBJ1-2	TGTGCCAGCAGCGTAGGCGGGGGGCTCTATGGCTACACCTTC	CASSVGGGLYGYTF
few	TRBV6-1	-	TRBJ2-1	TGTGCCAGCAGTGACCAGGGTTTCGGGGAGCAGTTCTTC	CASSDQGFGEQFF
-	TRBV6-4	TRBD1	TRBJ1-2	TGTGCCAGCAGTGGTAGGACAGGGGAACTCTTTTGTGGCTACACCTTC	CASSGRTGELFCGYTF
-	TRBV6-5	-	TRBJ1-5	TGTGCCAGCAGCGACGCGAGGATCGATCAGCCCCAGCATTTT	CASSDARIDQPQHF
-	TRBV3-1/TRBV3-2	-	TRBJ2-7	TGTGCCAGCAGCCACCTCCGGGGCGGGGGCGACGAGCAGTACTTC	CASSHLRGGGDEQYF
-	TRBV6-2/TRBV6-3	-	TRBJ1-5	TGTGCCAGCAGTTCTCGGACACTCTATAGCAATCAGCCCCAGCATTTT	CASSSRTLYSNQPQHF
few	TRBV6-5	TRBD1	TRBJ1-4	TGTGCCAGCAGCCCCGGGACAGGGTCGAATGAAAAACTGTTTTTT	CASSPGTGSNEKLFF
-	TRBV19	-	TRBJ1-1	TGTGCCAGTAAGGCGACAGGTATGCGTGAAGCTTTCTTT	CASKATGMREAFF
-	TRBV15	-	TRBJ1-4	TGTGCCACCAGCCGGAGGGGTGACCGGAATGAAAAACTGTTTTTT	CATSRRGDRNEKLFF
-	TRBV6-5	-	TRBJ1-1	TGTGCCAGCAGTTACTCGACTGGCAGGGCGAACACTGAAGCTTTCTTT	CASSYSTGRANTEAFF
-	TRBV11-3	-	TRBJ2-2	TGTGCCAGCAGCTTAATGGCGGGATCCACCGGGGAGCTGTTTTTT	CASSLMAGSTGELFF
-	TRBV28	-	TRBJ1-1	TGTGCCAGCAGTACTCCCTCTACAGGGATGAACACTGAAGCTTTCTTT	CASSTPSTGMNTEAFF
-	TRBV4-3	TRBD1	TRBJ1-3	TGCGCCAGCAGCCAAGGAGGGGGCGGAAACACCATATATTTT	CASSQGGGGNTIYF
-	TRBV6-6	-	TRBJ1-5	TGTGCCAGCAGTTACTCGCGGGGGTCCTATCAGCCCCAGCATTTT	CASSYSRGSYQPQHF
once	TRBV5-6	TRBD1	TRBJ1-2	TGTGCCAGCAGCTCAGGACAGGGCGGGGTAGGAGGCTACACCTTC	CASSSGQGGVGGYTF
-	TRBV18	-	TRBJ2-7	TGTGCCAGCTCAGATACAGGTTACCCCTACGAGCAGTACTTC	CASSDTGYPYEQYF
-	TRBV11-2	TRBD2	TRBJ2-7	TGTGCCAGCAGCCCCATGACTAGCGGGAGTCGGCAGTACTTC	CASSPMTSGSRQYF
-	TRBV7-9	TRBD1	TRBJ1-4	TGTGCCAGCAGCCCACAAACAGGGGTCGGTGAAAAACTGTTTTTT	CASSPQTGVGEKLFF
-	TRBV7-8	-	TRBJ2-1	TGTGCCAGCAGGAGGGGGGGATACAATGAGCAGTTCTTC	CASRRGGYNEQFF
-	TRBV6-5	-	TRBJ1-1	TGTGCCAGCAGTTACGTCGGGGGAGCTTTCTTT	CASSYVGGAFF
-	TRBV9	-	TRBJ1-1	TGTGCCAGCAGTCAAGGGGTAAACACTGAAGCTTTCTTT	CASSQGVNTEAFF
-	TRBV5-1	-	TRBJ1-4	TGCGCCAGCAGCTCCACCGGGAATGAAAAACTGTTTTTT	CASSSTGNEKLFF
-	TRBV18	TRBD1	TRBJ2-7	TGTGCCAGCTCACCATGGCAGGGGGTTTACTACGAGCAGTACTTC	CASSPWQGVYYEQYF